The 10 T cell receptor beta chains in this list originate from one sample, sequenced in a study of blood T cell repertoires in COVID-19. The repertoire was sequenced with immunoSEQ multiplex PCR; TCRdb's copy has only in-frame clones and lacks some. This repertoire shows roughly 140,000 clones, over 70% found once; its top ten account for about 2%. The specimen was peripheral blood. Every receptor here comes from a woman in her sixties or seventies with acute or convalescent COVID-19.

The chain recombines TRBV3-1 (or the pseudogene TRBV3-2) with TRBJ1-1, with D perhaps TRBD1 (6 bases). The CDR3 is 14 amino acids. Trimming cost V 1 base and J 6 bases, with 12 bases left between them. Germline CDR1 LGHDT, CDR2 YNNKEL (reference sequence). The CDR3 nucleotides are TGTGCCAGCAGCCAAGTTAACAGGGCGGCTGAAGCTTTCTTT. Translated: CASSQVNRAAEAFF.

The gene calls are TRBV10-3 and TRBJ2-1, with TRBD2 matching over 14 bases. This CDR3 has 16 residues. Germline assignment: CDR1 ENHRY and CDR2 SYGVKD. The V segment lost 8 bases and the J segment 8 bases; nucleotides outside the gene matches: 11. The CDR3 protein is CAIGVVGTSGSDEQFF. Written as DNA, the CDR3 is TGTGCCATCGGGGTAGTCGGGACTAGCGGGAGTGATGAGCAGTTCTTC.

This sequence joins TRBV19 and TRBJ1-5; 7 bases fit TRBD1. Germline-derived CDR1 and CDR2 are LNHDA and SQIVND (reference sequence). The CDR3 is 15 residues long. With 5 bases clipped from V and 2 bases from J, the junction kept 6 bases outside the gene matches. The CDR3 coding sequence is TGTGCCAGTAGTCCCACCGGACAGGGCAATCAGCCCCAGCATTTT. Translating gives CASSPTGQGNQPQHF. Drawing the rest from reference TRBV19 and TRBJ1-5, the complete variable domain is DGGITQSPKYLFRKEGQNVTLSCEQNLNHDAMYWYRQDPGQGLRLIYYSQIVNDFQKGDIAEGYSVSREKKESFPLTVTSAQKNPTAFYLCASSPTGQGNQPQHFGDGTRLSIL.

The V and J genes are TRBV9 and TRBJ2-7; 9 bases agree with TRBD1. The germline V gene has CDR1 SGDLS and CDR2 YYNGEE. This CDR3 is 14 amino acids long. V gave up 4 bases and J gave up 4 bases; unmatched junction bases: 6. Here the CDR3 reads CASSPGQGKYEQYF. DNA of the CDR3: TGTGCCAGCAGCCCGGGACAGGGCAAATACGAGCAGTACTTC.

This chain joins TRBV5-4 and TRBJ1-4, with D unresolved. The CDR3 runs to 13 residues. With 0 bases removed from V and 13 bases from J, the gap between germline ends came to 13 bases. Germline lookup yields CDR1 SGHNT and CDR2 YYREEE (reference sequence). The CDR3 loop reads CASSLDLDSRLFF. CDR3 coding DNA: TGTGCCAGCAGCTTGGATCTGGACTCCAGACTGTTTTTT.

This sequence joins TRBV29-1 and TRBJ2-7, with 9 bases matching TRBD1. The CDR3 sequence is 12 residues long. Germline V CDR1 and CDR2: SQVTM, ANQGSEA. After removal of 5 bases from V and 6 bases from J, the junction contained 5 bases not matched to a gene. CDR3 sequence: CSVRPGQGEQYF. CDR3 DNA sequence: TGCAGCGTTAGACCGGGACAGGGCGAGCAGTACTTC.

This chain joins TRBV6-6 and TRBJ2-7; D is possibly TRBD1 (6 bases). CDR1 is MNHNY and CDR2 is SVGAGI in the germline V gene (reference sequence). The CDR3 contains 15 residues. Trimming took 2 bases from V and 0 from J, leaving 11 bases between them. The CDR3 bases are TGTGCCAGCAGTTACCGGGGCAGGGGCTCCTACGAGCAGTACTTC. It translates to CASSYRGRGSYEQYF.

The chain combines TRBV28 with TRBJ1-5; unclear D gene. The CDR3 length is 15 residues. Germline values: CDR1 MDHEN, CDR2 SYDVKM. Trimming stripped 5 bases from V and 4 bases from J, with 15 bases between. Written as DNA, the CDR3 is TGTGCCAGCAGTACAACCAGACGCGGTAATCAGCCCCAGCATTTT. Its protein is CASSTTRRGNQPQHF.

This chain joins TRBV9 and TRBJ2-2, with no clear D. In germline, CDR1 is SGDLS, CDR2 YYNGEE. This CDR3 is 13 amino acids long. Trimming removed 0 bases at V and 3 bases at J, with 3 bases between. DNA for the CDR3: TGTGCCAGCAGCGTAGTAGACACCGGGGAGCTGTTTTTT. Translated, it gives CASSVVDTGELFF.

This clone showed up just a few times. This chain uses TRBV28 with TRBJ2-2; 13 positions match TRBD2. This CDR3 contains 18 residues. Trimming cost V 6 bases and J 4 bases; bases outside gene matches: 11. CDR1 and CDR2 from the germline V gene are MDHEN and SYDVKM. The CDR3 nucleotides read TGTGCCAGCAGGGAGGGACTAGCGGGATGGTTGGTCACCGGGGAGCTGTTTTTT. It is translated as CASREGLAGWLVTGELFF.